This TCR beta chain was retrieved from a study of control samples from healthy donors and cancer patients. Sequencing used immunoSEQ multiplex PCR; TCRdb keeps in-frame clones, though not all of them. The data contain 40,000 to 50,000 clones, about 94% of them seen just once; the ten biggest clones take up 20% to 30%. Germline CDR1 and CDR2: MNHNS and SASEGT. This CDR3 is 15 amino acids long. The germline V and J ends were trimmed by 3 bases and 2 bases, with 11 bases remaining between them. Sample: blood. This clonotype was sampled from a man aged 60 to 75 in good health. The rearrangement links TRBV6-1 to TRBJ2-1; D might be TRBD2 (6 bases). CDR3 amino acids: CASSDWGEPYNEQFF. The CDR3 bases are TGTGCCAGCAGTGATTGGGGGGAACCCTACAATGAGCAGTTCTTC.